These T cell receptor beta chains were read from a single sample in a study of T cell changes during pregnancy in multiple sclerosis. Method: immunoSEQ multiplex PCR; TCRdb's copy keeps in-frame clones and lacks some. The table shows 45,000 to 55,000 clones, with 80% to 95% occurring only once. The specimen comprised peripheral blood, sampled after pregnancy. All receptors derive from a female donor with multiple sclerosis, enrolled in a pregnancy study. CDR3s leave out the opening cysteine and the closing phenylalanine or tryptophan. The order of the fields is J gene, V gene, CDR3 length, CDR3 protein.

j_gene: TRBJ2-1
v_gene: TRBV5-4
len: 15
CDR3aa: ASSSVPTSGGAVEQF

j_gene: TRBJ1-1
v_gene: TRBV7-3
len: 13
CDR3aa: ASSPPGQGFGEAF

j_gene: TRBJ1-1
v_gene: TRBV6-4
len: 11
CDR3aa: ASRDSGMTEAF

j_gene: TRBJ2-5
v_gene: TRBV7-2
len: 13
CDR3aa: ASSLAQGKFGTQY

j_gene: TRBJ1-1
v_gene: TRBV5-4
len: 15
CDR3aa: ASSPGGAGGASTEAF

j_gene: TRBJ2-2
v_gene: TRBV9
len: 14
CDR3aa: ASSVGRGKDTGELF

j_gene: TRBJ2-5
v_gene: TRBV9
len: 11
CDR3aa: ASRGAGQETQY

j_gene: TRBJ1-5
v_gene: TRBV6-4
len: 13
CDR3aa: ASSETGQPSEPQH

j_gene: TRBJ1-2
v_gene: TRBV6-5
len: 13
CDR3aa: ASSLDNRQGGGYT

j_gene: TRBJ2-7
v_gene: TRBV19
len: 11
CDR3aa: ASRDRGRYEQY

j_gene: TRBJ2-6
v_gene: TRBV15
len: 14
CDR3aa: ATSRDRGTGANVLT

j_gene: TRBJ2-1
v_gene: TRBV4-3
len: 13
CDR3aa: ASSAGQGVYNEQF

j_gene: TRBJ1-1
v_gene: TRBV7-2
len: 11
CDR3aa: ASSPPVFTEAF

j_gene: TRBJ1-1
v_gene: TRBV29-1
len: 11
CDR3aa: SSVAGGFTEAF

j_gene: TRBJ2-3
v_gene: TRBV30
len: 12
CDR3aa: ATSRGASTDTQY

j_gene: TRBJ2-7
v_gene: TRBV7-3
len: 12
CDR3aa: ASSSQGGPYEQY

j_gene: TRBJ2-3
v_gene: TRBV7-8
len: 13
CDR3aa: ASSLSGALRDTQY

j_gene: TRBJ2-5
v_gene: TRBV19
len: 11
CDR3aa: ASSPTGVETQY

j_gene: TRBJ1-1
v_gene: TRBV5-1
len: 14
CDR3aa: ASSRGGGQGEPEAF

j_gene: TRBJ1-5
v_gene: TRBV6-5
len: 14
CDR3aa: ASSSVGQGGNQPQH

j_gene: TRBJ2-2
v_gene: TRBV30
len: 13
CDR3aa: AWNGRGTNTGELF

j_gene: TRBJ2-5
v_gene: TRBV5-6
len: 13
CDR3aa: ASSPSRPYGETQY

j_gene: TRBJ2-3
v_gene: TRBV14
len: 13
CDR3aa: ASSRTGMDTDTQY

j_gene: TRBJ2-1
v_gene: TRBV5-1
len: 12
CDR3aa: ASSAPGLPREQF

j_gene: TRBJ2-3
v_gene: TRBV15
len: 15
CDR3aa: ATSVSRGGGFTDTQY

j_gene: TRBJ1-4
v_gene: TRBV6-1
len: 12
CDR3aa: ASSGGTGFEKLF

j_gene: TRBJ2-5
v_gene: TRBV7-3
len: 13
CDR3aa: ASSLGRTGKETQY

j_gene: TRBJ1-4
v_gene: TRBV4-2
len: 9
CDR3aa: ATSEGEKLF

j_gene: TRBJ1-2
v_gene: TRBV2
len: 14
CDR3aa: ASREAEGVIVYGYT

j_gene: TRBJ1-1
v_gene: TRBV6-1
len: 11
CDR3aa: ASSRRDSLEAF

j_gene: TRBJ1-1
v_gene: TRBV6-5
len: 14
CDR3aa: ASSYSGGRPHTEAF

j_gene: TRBJ1-1
v_gene: TRBV4-3
len: 13
CDR3aa: ASSQDFISTTRAF

j_gene: TRBJ1-2
v_gene: TRBV5-8
len: 11
CDR3aa: ASSSTGGYGYT

j_gene: TRBJ2-7
v_gene: TRBV4-1
len: 13
CDR3aa: ASSQSGGGLYEQY

j_gene: TRBJ1-1
v_gene: TRBV19
len: 15
CDR3aa: ASIGRNRGFMNTEAF